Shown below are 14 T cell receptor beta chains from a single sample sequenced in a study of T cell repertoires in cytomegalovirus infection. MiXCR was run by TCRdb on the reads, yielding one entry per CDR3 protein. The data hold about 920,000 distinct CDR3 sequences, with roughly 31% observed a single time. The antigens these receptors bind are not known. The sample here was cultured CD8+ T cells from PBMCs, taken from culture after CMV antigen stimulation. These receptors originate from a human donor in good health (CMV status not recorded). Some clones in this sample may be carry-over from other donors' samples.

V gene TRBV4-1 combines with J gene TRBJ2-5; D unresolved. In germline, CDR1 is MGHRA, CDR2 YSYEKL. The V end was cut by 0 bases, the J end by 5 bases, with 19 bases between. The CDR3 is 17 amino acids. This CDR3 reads CASSQDLMDRARETQYF. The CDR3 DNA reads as TGCGCCAGCAGCCAAGATCTGATGGACCGGGCACGGGAGACCCAGTACTTC.

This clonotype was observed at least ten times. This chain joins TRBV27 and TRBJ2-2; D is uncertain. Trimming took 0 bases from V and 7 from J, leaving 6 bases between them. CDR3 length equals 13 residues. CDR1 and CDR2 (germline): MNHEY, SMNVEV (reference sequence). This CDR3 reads CASSLSNLGELFF. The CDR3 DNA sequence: TGTGCCAGCAGTTTATCGAATCTCGGGGAGCTGTTTTTT.

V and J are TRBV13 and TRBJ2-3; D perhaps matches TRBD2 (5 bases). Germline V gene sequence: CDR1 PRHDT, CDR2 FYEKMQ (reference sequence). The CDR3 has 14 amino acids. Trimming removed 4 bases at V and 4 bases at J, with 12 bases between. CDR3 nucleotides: TGTGCCAGCAGCTCGGGGTCCCGCCCAGATACGCAGTATTTT. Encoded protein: CASSSGSRPDTQYF.

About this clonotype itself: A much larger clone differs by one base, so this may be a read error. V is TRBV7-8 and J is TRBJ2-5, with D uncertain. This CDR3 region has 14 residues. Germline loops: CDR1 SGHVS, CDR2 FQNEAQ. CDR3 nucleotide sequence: TGTGTCAGCAGCCCGGTAGTGTTCCAAGAGACCCAGTACTTC. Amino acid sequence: CVSSPVVFQETQYF.

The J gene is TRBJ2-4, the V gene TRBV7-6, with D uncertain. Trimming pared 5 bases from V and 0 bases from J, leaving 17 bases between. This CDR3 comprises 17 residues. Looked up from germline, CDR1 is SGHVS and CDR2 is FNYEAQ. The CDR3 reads CASSHGSPQLAKNIQYF. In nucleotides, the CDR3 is TGTGCCAGCAGCCATGGCAGTCCACAACTAGCCAAAAACATTCAGTACTTC.

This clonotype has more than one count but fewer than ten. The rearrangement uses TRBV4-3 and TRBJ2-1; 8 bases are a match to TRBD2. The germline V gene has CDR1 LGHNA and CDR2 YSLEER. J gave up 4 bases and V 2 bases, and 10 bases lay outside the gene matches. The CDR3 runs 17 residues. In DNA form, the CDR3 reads TGCGCCAGCAGCCAAAAGTTAGCGGGGTCCCTTTACAATGAGCAGTTCTTC. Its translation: CASSQKLAGSLYNEQFF.

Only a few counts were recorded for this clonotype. The DNA of the CDR3 is TGTGCCAGCAGCTTAAATCAGGGGATTAAGACCCAGTACTTC. Translated: CASSLNQGIKTQYF. The chain has TRBV7-9 and TRBJ2-5, with D perhaps TRBD1 (6 bases). The germline V gene has CDR1 SEHNR and CDR2 FQNEAQ (reference sequence). The CDR3 has 14 amino acids. V was clipped by 2 bases and J by 6 bases, with 13 bases between them.

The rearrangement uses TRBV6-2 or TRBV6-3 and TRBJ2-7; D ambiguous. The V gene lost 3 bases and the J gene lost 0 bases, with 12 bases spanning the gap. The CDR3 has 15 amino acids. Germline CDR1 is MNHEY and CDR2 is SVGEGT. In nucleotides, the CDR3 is TGTGCCAGCAGTTATTGGGCAGTGATCTCCTACGAGCAGTACTTC. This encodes CASSYWAVISYEQYF.

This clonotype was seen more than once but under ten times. CDR3 nucleotide sequence: TGTGCCAGCAGCGTTGATAGCGGGGGGGCGAATGAGCAGTTCTTC. Protein sequence: CASSVDSGGANEQFF. J is TRBJ2-1 and V is TRBV9; 11 nucleotides line up with TRBD2. The CDR3 covers 15 residues. Germline CDR1 and CDR2: SGDLS and YYNGEE. V shed 2 bases and J 7 bases; nucleotides not matched to a gene: 5. Based on the CDR3 plus reference TRBV9 and TRBJ2-1, the full variable domain is DSGVTQTPKHLITATGQRVTLRCSPRSGDLSVYWYQQSLDQGLQFLIQYYNGEERAKGNILERFSAQQFPDLHSELNLSSLELGDSALYFCASSVDSGGANEQFFGPGTRLTVL.

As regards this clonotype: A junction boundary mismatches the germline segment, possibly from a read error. The CDR3 is CASSPTTGLHSFSNQTQHF. CDR3 nucleotide sequence: TGTGCCAGCAGCCCCACGACAGGGCTTCACAGCTTTAGCAATCAGACCCAGCATTTT. This chain links TRBV6-1 with TRBJ1-5, with TRBD1 matching over 7 bases. Germline V gives CDR1 MNHNS, CDR2 SASEGT. This CDR3 spans 19 amino acids.

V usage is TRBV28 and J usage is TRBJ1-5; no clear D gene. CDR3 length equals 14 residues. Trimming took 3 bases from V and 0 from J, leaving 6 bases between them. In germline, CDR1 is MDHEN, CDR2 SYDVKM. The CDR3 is CASSFQISNQPQHF. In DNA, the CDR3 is TGTGCCAGCAGTTTCCAGATTAGCAATCAGCCCCAGCATTTT. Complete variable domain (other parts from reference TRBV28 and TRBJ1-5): DVKVTQSSRYLVKRTGEKVFLECVQDMDHENMFWYRQDPGLGLRLIYFSYDVKMKEKGDIPEGYSVSREKKERFSLILESASTNQTSMYLCASSFQISNQPQHFGDGTRLSIL.

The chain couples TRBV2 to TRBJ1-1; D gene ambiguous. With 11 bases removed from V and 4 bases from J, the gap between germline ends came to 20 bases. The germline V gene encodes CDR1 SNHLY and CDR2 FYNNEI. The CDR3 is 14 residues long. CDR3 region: CAHSPWGSGTEAFF. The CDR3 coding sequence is TGTGCCCATAGCCCCTGGGGAAGCGGCACTGAAGCTTTCTTT.

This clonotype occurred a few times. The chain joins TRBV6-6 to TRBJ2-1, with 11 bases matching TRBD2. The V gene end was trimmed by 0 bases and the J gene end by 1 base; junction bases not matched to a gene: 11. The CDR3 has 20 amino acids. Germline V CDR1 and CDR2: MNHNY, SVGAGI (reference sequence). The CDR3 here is CASSYSSSGGAPLSYNEQFF. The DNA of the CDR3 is TGTGCCAGCAGTTACTCGAGTAGCGGGGGGGCCCCATTATCCTACAATGAGCAGTTCTTC.

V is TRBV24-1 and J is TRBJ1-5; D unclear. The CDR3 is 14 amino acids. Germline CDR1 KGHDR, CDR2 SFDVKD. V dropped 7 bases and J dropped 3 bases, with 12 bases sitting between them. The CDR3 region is CATSPPGTNQPQHF. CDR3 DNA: TGTGCCACCAGCCCACCCGGCACCAATCAGCCCCAGCATTTT.